This T cell receptor beta chain originates from a study of T cell responses to AZD1222 COVID-19 vaccine (dated by TCRdb to the early 2020s). About the investigation overall: TCR sequencing covered more than 230 trial participants: nearly 210 given two doses of AZD1222 and about 26 given two doses of MenACWY control vaccine. Trial participants were enrolled into age subgroups of 18-55, 56-69 and 70-plus years, which contained about 160, 30 and 59 TCR-sequenced participants, respectively.

Worth noting for this clone: Its cognate antigen has yet to be identified. No per-base quality is available; no much larger clone lies one base away.

In the paper's terms, the time point label means: about 28 days (+/-7) after the second vaccine dose. AZD1222 recipients whose second dose came at about 4 weeks and those whose second dose came at about 12 weeks were combined into one group, since spike-specific TCR depth and breadth did not differ between the two schedules. Vaccinee samples were obtained from the UK trials COV001 and COV002, which included a single-blind randomized controlled phase 2/3 trial of AZD1222 (ChAdOx1 nCoV-19) in healthy adults. For TCRbeta chain sequencing, PBMC samples were collected from trial participants at day 0 and at day 28 after the second dose. The CDR3 regions of human TCRbeta chains were analyzed by immunosequencing. Per the authors' processing: TCRs in the repertoires were matched against a reference library of SARS-CoV-2-specific TCRs that had been generated with the MIRA antigen-specificity platform. Breadth meant the fraction of unique TCRs that were SARS-CoV-2-associated, whereas depth meant the fraction of total T cells that were SARS-CoV-2-associated. Each spike-specific TCR was assigned to its reactive spike region and to a CD4 or CD8 class using the MIRA data. Log10-transformed breadth and depth values were compared by one-way ANOVA with Sidak's multiple comparisons tests. TCRdb took this table from immuneACCESS and kept in-frame rearrangements with V and J called. Such tables lack part of the clones; where checked against another copy, unresolved V genes explain under half of the gap, and the rest is unexplained. V, J and clone size are taken as reported in that table, and D and trimming were inferred from the DNA itself. For this sample there are about 140,000 clones; roughly nine tenths appear just once. Of the sample, approximately 4% is held by the ten largest clones.

CDR1 and CDR2 are read off the germline V gene (reference sequence) as LNHNV and YYDKDF. The CDR3 numbers 13 residues from cysteine through phenylalanine. The entry retains the CDR3 DNA only, 39 bases that are in frame from base 1. Between the V and J ends, shortened by 3 bases and 5 bases respectively, the junction contains 10 bases. Paper-wide results and their limitations: Participants were mostly white British and included more females than males, and it was suggested by the authors that clonal diversity may have been underestimated. Spike-specific TCR breadth and depth rose significantly after two AZD1222 doses compared with day 0 and with MenACWY recipients. Reportedly, close to half of the unique spike-specific TCRs recognized epitopes lying outside the regions that are mutated in the B.1.351 and B.1.1.7 variants. Vaccine-associated CD4 TCRs spanned the whole spike protein, with dominant responses in regions 160-218 and 743-854. The 56-69-year group was small, and its depth increase did not reach significance, likely because of low power. Conclusions about previously exposed vaccinees are limited, since just six AZD1222 recipients were seropositive for SARS-CoV-2 at baseline. Because no samples from the day 14 peak response were available, repertoires could be characterized only after the peak T cell response.

The source is an adult who received the AZD1222 COVID-19 vaccine. The sample here was peripheral blood, taken 28 days after the second AZD1222 dose. The V and J segments used are TRBV15 and TRBJ1-1; perhaps TRBD1 is the D gene, with 5 bases matching. The CDR3 protein sequence reads: CATSRGGRTEAFF. The bases read TGTGCCACCAGCAGGGGGGGGAGGACTGAAGCTTTCTTT.